The T cell receptor (beta chain) under discussion was sequenced for a study of blood T cell repertoires in COVID-19. About the study: Samples came from the United States, Italy and Spain, spanning acute and convalescent COVID-19.

How the authors handled the data: Estimated nucleated cell counts came from reference gene primer amplification. Measured with immunoSEQ multiplex PCR; TCRdb has only the in-frame clones, and not every one. V and J calls and clone size are copied from that table; D and trimming were computed from the DNA. This table has tens of thousands of clones, roughly 72% appearing once. This clone was observed a single time. CDR1 is ENHRY and CDR2 is SYGVKD in the germline V gene. CDR3 length equals 15 residues. Trimming left V 2 bases short and J 2 bases short, with 12 bases between. The source material was peripheral blood. This clonotype was obtained from a man between 65 and 85 years old with acute or convalescent COVID-19. The chain has TRBV10-3 and TRBJ1-2; a weak D match, TRBD1 (6 bases). CDR3 in DNA: TGTGCCATCAGTGAGGGGGGGGCCTTGAACTATGGCTACACCTTC. Protein product: CAISEGGALNYGYTF.